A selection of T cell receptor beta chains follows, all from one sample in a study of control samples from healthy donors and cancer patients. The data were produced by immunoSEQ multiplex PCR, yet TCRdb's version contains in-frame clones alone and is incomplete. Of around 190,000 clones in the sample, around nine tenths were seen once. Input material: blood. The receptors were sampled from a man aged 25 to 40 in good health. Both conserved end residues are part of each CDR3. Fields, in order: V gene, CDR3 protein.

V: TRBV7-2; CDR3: CASSSNRGPYEQYF
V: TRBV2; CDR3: CASSPLGTENYGYTF
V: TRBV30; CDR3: CAWSGGLQETQYF
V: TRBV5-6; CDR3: CASSLYGQFPLGYTF
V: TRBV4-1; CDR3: CASSLAGAYTDTQYF
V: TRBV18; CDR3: CASSPGAGGLNYGYTF
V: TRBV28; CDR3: CASSFWNQPQHF
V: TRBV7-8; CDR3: CASSLEQGNQPQHF
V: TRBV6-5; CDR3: CATAQLADLEQYF
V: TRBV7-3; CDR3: CASSPGQGSTDTQYF
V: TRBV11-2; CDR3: CASSFRHYGYTF
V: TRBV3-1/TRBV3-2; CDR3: CASSQLYNEQFF
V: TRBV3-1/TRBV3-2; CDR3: CASSRQGLTDTQYF
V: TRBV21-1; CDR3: CASCHGFGDRNEQFF
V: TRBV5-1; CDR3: CASMDGSSADTQYF
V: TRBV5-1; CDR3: CASSLAGGTRNTIYF
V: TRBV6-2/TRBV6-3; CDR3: CASSYTSGIQVVDWTQYF
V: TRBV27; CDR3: CASRWGGGELFF
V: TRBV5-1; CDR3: CASSLQLAGDDTQYF
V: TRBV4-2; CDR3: CASGTRDRVFGELFF
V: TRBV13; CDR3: CASSAQGYEQFF
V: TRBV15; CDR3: CATSRDGGSGNTIYF
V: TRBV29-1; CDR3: CSCRDRVTDTQYF
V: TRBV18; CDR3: CASSRTQETQYF
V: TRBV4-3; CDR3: CASSQVRGSSYEQYF
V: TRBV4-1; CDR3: CASSAGTGGRTGELFF
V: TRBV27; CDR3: CASTTLGTGGHEQYF
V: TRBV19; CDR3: CASSMTSGSSYNEQFF
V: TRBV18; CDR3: CASSKDSAGVGTIYF
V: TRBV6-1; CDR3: CASSEALTNTEAFF
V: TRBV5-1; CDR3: CASNPGTGYNEQFF
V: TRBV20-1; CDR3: CSARDGLRQFF
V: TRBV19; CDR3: CASSTNRGAEAFF
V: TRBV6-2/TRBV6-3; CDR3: CASSYGDEQFF
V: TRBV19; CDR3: CASSKDFWTGAYGYTF
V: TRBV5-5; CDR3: CASSLNNGWGELFF
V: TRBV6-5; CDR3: CASSNSGSKNIQYF
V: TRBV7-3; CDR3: CASSPDPSSYNEQFF
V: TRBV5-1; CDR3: CASTPGQNEQFF
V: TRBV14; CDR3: CASSQYGDRSSGNTIYF
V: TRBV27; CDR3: CASSRQQSQETQYF
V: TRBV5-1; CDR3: CASSLEAGRGNEQFF
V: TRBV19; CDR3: CASGQGAFEAFF
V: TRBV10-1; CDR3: CASRVGPNTEAFF
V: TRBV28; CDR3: CASSVPKAGIQPQHF
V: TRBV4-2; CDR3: CASSHPDYTGELFF
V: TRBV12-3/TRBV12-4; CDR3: CASGGPNTGELFF